Listed below are T cell receptor beta chains from one sample, sequenced in a study of radiotherapy plus CTLA-4 blockade in lung cancer. The method was immunoSEQ multiplex PCR; TCRdb's version includes in-frame clones alone and lacks a portion of them. Among fewer than 85,000 clones listed, about 88% were seen once. This specimen was peripheral blood, taken from a patient treated with radiotherapy plus ipilimumab. Receptor source: a human donor with non-small cell lung cancer who had stable disease on radiotherapy plus ipilimumab. The conserved cysteine and the conserved F or W are not part of the CDR3 here. Fields, in order: V gene, J gene, CDR3 protein.

TRBV11-2	TRBJ2-7	ASSLGQGSHEQY
TRBV7-3	TRBJ2-7	ASSPQDGIAYEQY
TRBV7-3	TRBJ2-7	ASSLTSVSGGAYEQY
TRBV25-1	TRBJ1-3	ASSSTVSGNTIY
TRBV25-1	TRBJ2-3	ASSGTGLVTQY
TRBV27	TRBJ1-5	ASSPGQVLRPQH
TRBV11-3	TRBJ2-5	ASSLSGTSGSSETQY
TRBV19	TRBJ1-2	ASSGDRGLYGYT
TRBV7-3	TRBJ2-1	ASSPAGADEQF
TRBV19	TRBJ2-7	ASSIGEFADRVTYEQY
TRBV6-1	TRBJ2-7	ASDSDGGYEQY
TRBV7-9	TRBJ1-2	ASRPTGGKRGYT
TRBV28	TRBJ1-3	ASSSYGTGGRNTIY
TRBV30	TRBJ2-2	AWRPAGVNTGELF
TRBV10-2	TRBJ2-1	ASRGALLDNEQF
TRBV29-1	TRBJ1-1	SMRGPNTEAF
TRBV6-5	TRBJ1-2	ASRLQGSGYT
TRBV28	TRBJ2-1	ASRDHSGRAWDEQF
TRBV5-4	TRBJ1-3	ASSTGQAGNTIY
TRBV27	TRBJ1-2	ASSAAQGYYGYT
TRBV5-3	TRBJ2-3	ARSHWPSPPTDTQY
TRBV2	TRBJ2-1	AIEEGLPDNEQF